These 17 T cell receptor beta chains originate from one sample sequenced in a study of T cell changes during pregnancy in multiple sclerosis. This table comes from immunoSEQ multiplex PCR, and its TCRdb copy is limited to in-frame clones, with some not included. The sample holds about 60,000 clones, just over 90% seen once. The input for sequencing was CD8+ T cells from peripheral blood mononuclear cells, taken in the second trimester of pregnancy. The receptor source for this set is a female donor with multiple sclerosis, enrolled in a pregnancy study.

The V gene is TRBV29-1, the J gene TRBJ2-2, with D possibly being TRBD2 (6 bases). Looked up from germline, CDR1 is SQVTM and CDR2 is ANQGSEA. V was pared by 4 bases and J by 1 base, with 10 bases between. The CDR3 is 14 residues long. DNA for the CDR3: TGCAGCGTTGCCTTGGGGGGGAACACCGGGGAGCTGTTTTTT. Protein: CSVALGGNTGELFF.

This chain links TRBV2 with TRBJ2-4, with 7 nucleotides matching TRBD2. The CDR3 loop spans 16 amino acids. V shed 5 bases and J 0 bases; nucleotides not matched to a gene: 7. The germline V gene encodes CDR1 SNHLY and CDR2 FYNNEI. CDR3 nucleotide sequence: TGTGCCAGCAGTTCCGGGACTAAATTAGCCAAAAACATTCAGTACTTC. It encodes CASSSGTKLAKNIQYF.

The chain combines TRBV19 with TRBJ2-7, with 10 bases fitting TRBD1. Germline CDR1 LNHDA, CDR2 SQIVND (reference sequence). The trim removed 5 bases at V and 3 bases at J, leaving 4 bases unmatched. The CDR3 covers 14 residues. CDR3 loop: CASSYGTGDYEQYF. The CDR3 DNA reads TGTGCCAGTAGTTACGGGACAGGGGACTACGAGCAGTACTTC.

The chain links TRBV5-6 to TRBJ1-6; 7 positions agree with TRBD1. The ends lost 3 bases at V and 8 bases at J; junction bases unmatched: 8. This CDR3 region has 15 residues. CDR1 and CDR2 from the germline V gene are SGHDT and YYEEEE. This CDR3 is CASSSRQGSDSPLHF. Written as DNA, the CDR3 is TGTGCCAGCAGCTCAAGACAGGGTTCGGATTCACCCCTCCACTTT. Together with reference TRBV5-6 and TRBJ1-6, the CDR3 gives the full variable domain: DAGVTQSPTHLIKTRGQQVTLRCSPKSGHDTVSWYQQALGQGPQFIFQYYEEEERQRGNFPDRFSGHQFPNYSSELNVNALLLGDSALYLCASSSRQGSDSPLHFGNGTRLTVT.

This sequence joins TRBV14 and TRBJ2-1; 7 bases map to TRBD2. This CDR3 comprises 18 residues. The J segment lost 4 bases and the V segment lost 0 bases, leaving 12 bases of the junction unmatched. CDR1 SGHDN and CDR2 FVKESK come from the germline V gene. The CDR3: CASSQEGTNLAEYNEQFF. As DNA, the CDR3 is TGTGCCAGCAGCCAAGAAGGAACGAATCTAGCGGAATACAATGAGCAGTTCTTC.

CDR3 protein: CASSQTRTGLGYGYTF. CDR3 bases: TGTGCCAGCAGCCAAACCCGGACAGGCTTGGGATATGGCTACACCTTC. The rearrangement uses TRBV14 and TRBJ1-2; 7 bases are a match to TRBD1. Germline assignment: CDR1 SGHDN and CDR2 FVKESK. CDR3 length: 16 residues. V shed 2 bases, J shed 5 bases, and the junction held 11 bases outside the gene matches.

This clone was observed once. V and J are TRBV19 and TRBJ2-3, with TRBD1 matching over 7 bases. V dropped 6 bases and J dropped 2; count of bases not matched to a gene: 5. The V gene's germline CDR1 is LNHDA and CDR2 SQIVND (reference sequence). This CDR3 is built from 14 residues. CDR3: CASRPGQTTDTQYF. CDR3 in DNA: TGTGCCAGTAGGCCGGGACAGACCACAGATACGCAGTATTTT.

The rearrangement links TRBV5-6 to TRBJ1-1; D is undetermined. The CDR3 spans 14 residues. Germline assignment: CDR1 SGHDT and CDR2 YYEEEE. The germline V and J ends were trimmed by 0 bases and 0 bases, with 6 bases remaining between them. This CDR3 reads CASSLEQMNTEAFF. The CDR3 coding sequence is TGTGCCAGCAGCTTGGAACAGATGAACACTGAAGCTTTCTTT.

The chain carries TRBV7-9 and TRBJ1-1; D gene ambiguous. Trimming left V 4 bases short and J 0 bases short, with 12 bases between. CDR3 length: 15 amino acids. In germline, CDR1 is SEHNR, CDR2 FQNEAQ (reference sequence). The CDR3 spells CASSSHTAMNTEAFF. CDR3 in DNA: TGTGCCAGCAGCTCTCACACAGCCATGAACACTGAAGCTTTCTTT.

The chain combines TRBV13 with TRBJ2-1; maybe TRBD2 (6 bases). V was clipped by 1 base and J by 2 bases, with 12 bases between them. The CDR3 extends over 16 amino acids. In germline, CDR1 is PRHDT, CDR2 FYEKMQ (reference sequence). CDR3 region: CASSLVEGSTYNEQFF. The CDR3 nucleotides read TGTGCCAGCAGCTTAGTGGAGGGGTCCACCTACAATGAGCAGTTCTTC.

The V and J genes are TRBV19 and TRBJ1-4; 9 bases map to TRBD1. The CDR3 is made up of 15 amino acids. Germline loops: CDR1 LNHDA, CDR2 SQIVND (reference sequence). Losses at the gene ends were 5 bases for V and 8 bases for J; bases not matched to a gene: 9. In nucleotides, the CDR3 is TGTGCCAGTAGTGCAATTACAGGGGGCAACGAAAAACTGTTTTTT. This sequence encodes CASSAITGGNEKLFF.

The chain combines TRBV27 with TRBJ1-5; tentatively, D is TRBD1 (6 bases). CDR1 MNHEY and CDR2 SMNVEV come from the germline V gene (reference sequence). Trimming shortened V by 8 bases and J by 0 bases, and 14 bases separated the two germline ends. The CDR3 has 15 amino acids. The CDR3 protein is CASRYSGVSNQPQHF. CDR3 DNA: TGTGCCAGCCGTTACTCAGGGGTTAGCAATCAGCCCCAGCATTTT.

The sample holds one count of this clone. V usage is TRBV4-1 and J usage is TRBJ1-2, with TRBD1 matching 9 bases. The CDR3 is 14 amino acids. J gave up 5 bases and V 1 base, and 2 bases lay outside the gene matches. Germline V CDR1 and CDR2: MGHRA, YSYEKL. The CDR3 region has the DNA TGCGCCAGCAGCCAAGGACAGGGGGAATATGGCTACACCTTC. Translation gives CASSQGQGEYGYTF.

This chain joins TRBV5-4 and TRBJ2-7, with D hard to call. Germline values: CDR1 SGHNT, CDR2 YYREEE (reference sequence). The V gene lost 1 base and the J gene lost 0 bases, with 2 bases spanning the gap. This CDR3 is built from 12 residues. The CDR3 protein is CASSLLSYEQYF. CDR3 nucleotide sequence: TGTGCCAGCAGCTTGCTCTCCTACGAGCAGTACTTC.

The genes are TRBV4-3 and TRBJ2-1; D may be TRBD2 (5 bases). Germline V gene sequence: CDR1 LGHNA, CDR2 YSLEER. The CDR3 length is 14 residues. Trimming took 0 bases from V and 6 from J, leaving 9 bases between them. CDR3 nucleotides: TGCGCCAGCAGCCAAGACGGACTCTCCAATGAGCAGTTCTTC. Protein sequence: CASSQDGLSNEQFF.

The genes are TRBV6-4 and TRBJ2-1; 7 positions match TRBD1. The germline gives CDR1 MRHNA, CDR2 SNTAGT. The ends lost 6 bases at V and 4 bases at J; junction bases unmatched: 3. The CDR3 covers 13 residues. CDR3 loop: CASSRQGYNEQFF. The CDR3 region has the DNA TGTGCCAGCAGCCGACAGGGATACAATGAGCAGTTCTTC.

This rearrangement joins TRBV5-6 to TRBJ2-7; tentatively, D is TRBD1 (5 bases). Germline assignment: CDR1 SGHDT and CDR2 YYEEEE. Trimming removed 4 bases from V and 0 bases from J, with 11 bases in between. This CDR3 has 14 residues. CDR3: CASSIVGDSYEQYF. CDR3 nucleotide sequence: TGTGCCAGCAGCATTGTAGGGGACTCCTACGAGCAGTACTTC. Together with reference TRBV5-6 and TRBJ2-7, the CDR3 gives the full variable domain: DAGVTQSPTHLIKTRGQQVTLRCSPKSGHDTVSWYQQALGQGPQFIFQYYEEEERQRGNFPDRFSGHQFPNYSSELNVNALLLGDSALYLCASSIVGDSYEQYFGPGTRLTVT.